One TCR beta chain is described in this entry. Its antigen is not known. This specimen belongs to a study of radiotherapy plus CTLA-4 blockade in lung cancer. Broader study findings: How blood T cell clones changed early, along with interferon-beta, reportedly forecast response best. There was expansion of tumor-derived TCR clones in blood after radiotherapy plus ipilimumab.

J gave up 5 bases and V 2 bases, and 6 bases lay outside the gene matches. Germline CDR1 reads GTSNPN; CDR2 reads SVGIG (reference sequence). The CDR3 is 15 amino acids. The assay was immunoSEQ multiplex PCR, and TCRdb's table has in-frame clones only and misses some. The sample gives 65,000 to 90,000 clones, roughly 87% of which show up once; 35% to 45% is in the top ten. This receptor was identified in a human donor with non-small cell lung cancer that progressed on radiotherapy plus ipilimumab. The specimen was peripheral blood, collected from a patient treated with radiotherapy plus ipilimumab. The chain couples TRBV30 to TRBJ1-5; 10 bases map to TRBD1. CDR3 sequence reads: CAWSLGDRGDQPQHF. In nucleotides, the CDR3 is TGTGCCTGGAGTCTGGGGGACAGGGGCGATCAGCCCCAGCATTTT. Looking up the rest from reference TRBV30 and TRBJ1-5 gives the full variable domain: SQTIHQWPATLVQPVGSPLSLECTVEGTSNPNLYWYRQAAGRGLQLLFYSVGIGQISSEVPQNLSASRPQDRQFILSSKKLLLSDSGFYLCAWSLGDRGDQPQHFGDGTRLSIL.